This T cell receptor (beta chain) was captured in a study of blood T cell repertoires in COVID-19. Generated by immunoSEQ multiplex PCR, the TCRdb table keeps only in-frame clones and is missing some. In the table there are around 480,000 clones, approximately 90% of which are singletons. Sequenced: PBMCs or T cells enriched from blood (not recorded which). This sequence originates from a woman between 18 and 30 years old who had recovered from COVID-19.

The CDR3, as DNA: TGTGCCAGCAGTGAATACGGCAGGGGCGGATATGGCTACACCTTC. It specifies CASSEYGRGGYGYTF. The chain links TRBV25-1 to TRBJ1-2, with TRBD1 as a possible D gene (6 bases). This CDR3 has 15 amino acids. V was shortened by 0 bases and J by 5 bases, with 13 bases between the two germline ends. Germline V gene lookup returns CDR1 MGHDK and CDR2 SYGVNS.